The TCR beta chain described here comes from a study of radiotherapy plus CTLA-4 blockade in lung cancer. Study details: Around 19% of enrolled patients responded objectively, and 25% to 40% had disease control.

Study conclusions and caveats: Early blood T cell clone dynamics, with interferon-beta, were reported to best predict response. Radiotherapy was combined with ipilimumab, and tumor-derived TCR clones then expanded in blood.

The CDR3 contains 15 residues. Germline values: CDR1 MNHEY, CDR2 SVGAGI. With V trimmed by 6 bases and J by 5 bases, 10 bases remained unmatched. Repertoires were generated with immunoSEQ multiplex PCR, while TCRdb's copy carries only in-frame clones and drops some. There are 120,000 or so clones in the sample; 78% occur only once, and roughly 5.2% lies in the top ten. Remarks on this clone: Its antigen is currently unknown.

The starting material was peripheral blood, obtained from a patient treated with radiotherapy plus ipilimumab. This receptor was obtained from a human donor with non-small cell lung cancer who had a partial response to radiotherapy plus ipilimumab. The gene calls are TRBV6-5 and TRBJ2-4, with 7 bases lining up with TRBD1. Here the CDR3 reads CASRATGKVENIQYF. Here the CDR3 DNA reads TGTGCCAGCAGGGCGACAGGGAAGGTTGAAAACATTCAGTACTTC.